One sample yielded the 15 T cell receptor beta chains listed below, sequenced in a study of CD8 T cells in Susac syndrome (dated by TCRdb to the late 2010s). The protocol used for the library was the immunoSEQ multiplex PCR assay. RNA was extracted using the RNeasy kit, and about 0.5 to 1 ug of the RNA was reverse transcribed with random hexamers. TCRdb applied fastp at Q25 and MiXCR to the public reads, then kept only in-frame beta chains. Records with the same CDR3 protein are collapsed into one entry carrying the most frequent genes and DNA. Present in this sample are 150,000 to 200,000 distinct CDR3 sequences, approximately 95% of which were seen just once. Clones ranked in the top ten supply 0.15% to 0.2% of the sample. The source material was CD8+ T cells from PBMCs. All receptors derive from a human donor with multiple sclerosis.

The chain uses TRBV4-1 and TRBJ2-5, with D possibly TRBD2 on 5 matching bases. The CDR3 extends over 14 amino acids. Per the germline V gene, CDR1 is MGHRA and CDR2 is YSYEKL. V lost 1 base to trimming and J lost 5 bases, with 11 bases between them. CDR3 loop: CASSQVGGGETQYF. The CDR3 DNA reads TGCGCCAGCAGCCAAGTGGGTGGCGGGGAGACCCAGTACTTC.

The J gene is TRBJ1-3, the V gene TRBV30; a possible D gene is TRBD1 (5 bases). Looked up from germline, CDR1 is GTSNPN and CDR2 is SVGIG (reference sequence). Trimming removed 4 bases from V and 7 bases from J, with 14 bases in between. The CDR3 spans 13 residues. CDR3 in amino acids: CAWIGVEVNTIYF. In DNA form, the CDR3 reads TGTGCCTGGATAGGGGTGGAGGTGAACACCATATATTTT. Combining the CDR3 with reference TRBV30 and TRBJ1-3 gives the whole variable domain SQTIHQWPATLVQPVGSPLSLECTVEGTSNPNLYWYRQAAGRGLQLLFYSVGIGQISSEVPQNLSASRPQDRQFILSSKKLLLSDSGFYLCAWIGVEVNTIYFGEGSWLTVV.

This rearrangement joins TRBV29-1 to TRBJ2-7; 15 bases fit TRBD2. Unmatched junction bases numbered 5, after V lost 2 bases and J lost 6 bases. Germline CDR1 and CDR2: SQVTM and ANQGSEA. The CDR3 spans 15 residues. The chain's CDR3 is CSVETGTSGRSEQYF. The CDR3, as DNA: TGCAGCGTTGAAACTGGGACTAGCGGGAGGTCCGAGCAGTACTTC.

The chain links TRBV3-1 to TRBJ2-2; TRBD2 is a possible D gene (5 bases). V was pared by 3 bases and J by 1 base, with 9 bases between. Germline loops: CDR1 LGHDT, CDR2 YNNKEL (reference sequence). This CDR3 is 15 amino acids long. DNA of the CDR3: TGTGCCAGCAGCCAGGAGGTTCAGAACACCGGGGAGCTGTTTTTT. This translates into CASSQEVQNTGELFF.

The chain joins TRBV20-1 to TRBJ1-1; maybe TRBD1 (6 bases). The CDR3 has 13 residues. Trimming pared 3 bases from V and 0 bases from J, leaving 8 bases between. CDR1 and CDR2 from the germline V gene are DFQATT and SNEGSKA (reference sequence). CDR3 protein: CSASSGVNTEAFF. In DNA, the CDR3 is TGCAGTGCTAGTTCAGGGGTGAACACTGAAGCTTTCTTT.

The chain's CDR3 is CASSIGGLEAFF. In DNA form, the CDR3 reads TGTGCCAGTAGTATAGGAGGGCTTGAAGCTTTCTTT. The chain is built from TRBV19 and TRBJ1-1; D is unclear. The ends were cut back, 1 base at V and 7 bases at J, with 7 bases in the middle. CDR1 and CDR2 (germline): LNHDA, SQIVND (reference sequence). CDR3 length equals 12 residues.

The V gene is TRBV27, the J gene TRBJ2-3; D perhaps matches TRBD2 (5 bases). CDR3 size: 12 residues. Per the germline V gene, CDR1 is MNHEY and CDR2 is SMNVEV (reference sequence). Trimming removed 5 bases from V and 2 bases from J, with 5 bases in between. As DNA, the CDR3 is TGTGCCAGCAGTGGACTCACAGATACGCAGTATTTT. It yields the protein CASSGLTDTQYF.

The CDR3 here is CASSIGGAEAFF. DNA of the CDR3: TGTGCCAGTAGTATAGGCGGGGCTGAAGCTTTCTTT. The V call is TRBV19, the J call TRBJ1-1; unclear D gene. The ends were cut back, 1 base at V and 6 bases at J, with 6 bases in the middle. CDR1 LNHDA and CDR2 SQIVND come from the germline V gene (reference sequence). This CDR3 is built from 12 residues.

The J gene is TRBJ2-5, the V gene TRBV4-2, with D perhaps matching TRBD2 (5 bases). The CDR3 contains 15 residues. Germline CDR1 and CDR2: LGHNA and YNFKEQ. Trimming took 0 bases from V and 5 from J, leaving 13 bases between them. CDR3 nucleotides: TGTGCCAGCAGCCAAGAGGACTTAGTTTCGGAGACCCAGTACTTC. Translating it yields CASSQEDLVSETQYF.

The chain has TRBV20-1 and TRBJ2-3; TRBD2 agrees at 11 bases. The germline CDR1 and CDR2 sequences are DFQATT and SNEGSKA (reference sequence). The CDR3 loop spans 17 amino acids. The trim removed 3 bases at V and 0 bases at J, leaving 8 bases unmatched. The CDR3 DNA is TGCAGTGCTAGCCCCCCCCGGACTAGCGGGAGCACAGATACGCAGTATTTT. It encodes CSASPPRTSGSTDTQYF.

The rearrangement uses TRBV3-1 and TRBJ2-1, with 15 positions matching TRBD2. The V gene's germline CDR1 is LGHDT and CDR2 YNNKEL (reference sequence). Trimming at V came to 1 base and at J to 4 bases, leaving 8 bases not matched to a gene. The CDR3 spans 19 residues. The CDR3 sequence: CASSQGPRTSGGGYNEQFF. CDR3 in DNA: TGTGCCAGCAGCCAAGGCCCCCGGACTAGCGGGGGGGGTTACAATGAGCAGTTCTTC.

J is TRBJ2-5 and V is TRBV5-1; 7 nucleotides agree with TRBD1. The CDR3 consists of 15 residues. Germline trimming cut 5 bases from V and 5 bases from J; bases unmatched to any gene: 12. Germline assignment: CDR1 SGHRS and CDR2 YFSETQ. The CDR3 spells CASSLMTTGTETQYF. The CDR3, as DNA: TGCGCCAGCAGTTTGATGACGACAGGGACCGAGACCCAGTACTTC.

This chain links TRBV7-2 with TRBJ2-7; D not resolved. Trimming cost V 0 bases and J 4 bases, with 7 bases left between them. The CDR3 consists of 13 residues. CDR1 and CDR2 (germline): SGHTA, FQGNSA. CDR3 in amino acids: CASSLALLYEQYF. The DNA for the CDR3 is TGTGCCAGCAGCTTAGCCCTGCTATACGAGCAGTACTTC.

The gene calls are TRBV18 and TRBJ2-5; tentative D call: TRBD2 (6 bases). Germline V lookup: CDR1 KGHSH, CDR2 LQKENI. V was cut by 3 bases and J by 4 bases, with 12 bases left in between. There are 14 residues in the CDR3. In nucleotides, the CDR3 is TGTGCCAGCTCACCCCCCTCGCGGGGAGAGACCCAGTACTTC. This encodes CASSPPSRGETQYF.

The J gene is TRBJ2-1, the V gene TRBV2; TRBD2 matches 8 bases. The germline V gene encodes CDR1 SNHLY and CDR2 FYNNEI. The CDR3 covers 18 residues. Unmatched junction bases numbered 17, after V lost 6 bases and J lost 4 bases. The CDR3 coding sequence is TGTGCCAGCAGCGATCCTTCTCACCTCGGGACTAGATACAATGAGCAGTTCTTC. It is translated as CASSDPSHLGTRYNEQFF.